This entry features one T cell receptor (beta chain) sequence. As originally analysed: Counts of nucleated cells, estimated from reference gene primer amplification, were obtained. Clones were read by immunoSEQ multiplex PCR, and TCRdb kept only the in-frame ones, dropping some. From that table come the V and J calls and clone size; the DNA was used to work out D and trimming. The sample lists about 290,000 clones; 85% were seen once. The germline V and J ends were trimmed by 6 bases and 7 bases, with 18 bases remaining between them. This CDR3 is built from 14 residues. CDR1 is SNHLY and CDR2 is FYNNEI in the germline V gene. The sample is drawn from a study of blood T cell repertoires in COVID-19. Study-wide background: The origin of the acute and convalescent COVID-19 samples was the United States, Italy and Spain. The analysed material was cDNA or gDNA that came from T cells, B-cell-depleted T cells, or PBMCs.

Sequencing input: peripheral blood. The chain joins TRBV2 to TRBJ1-1; tentatively, D is TRBD1 (6 bases). The TCR comes from a woman aged 50 to 60 with active or convalescent COVID-19. DNA for the CDR3: TGTGCCAGCAGACAGGGTGGGGGAATTGGTGAAGCTTTCTTT. Translation gives CASRQGGGIGEAFF.